Described below is a single TCR beta chain sequence and its context. This entry is derived from a study of blood T cell repertoires in COVID-19. Study details: COVID-19 samples collected from the United States, Italy and Spain covered acute and convalescent phases. T cells, B-cell-depleted T cells, or PBMCs supplied cDNA or gDNA.

Authors' methods: Estimation of nucleated cell counts was performed using reference gene primer amplification. Sequenced by immunoSEQ multiplex PCR; TCRdb stores in-frame clones only, minus some. The DNA gave D and trimming, while V, J and clone size come from that table. The sample shows 25,000 to 30,000 clones, more than 70% of them seen only once. Germline V CDR1 and CDR2: LNHDA, SQIVND (reference sequence). The CDR3 is 14 residues long. V lost 10 bases, J lost 1 base, and 17 bases lay in between. Sample: peripheral blood. This clonotype originated in a human donor in a cohort sampled during active COVID-19. The V and J genes are TRBV19 and TRBJ2-7; D possibly corresponds to TRBD2 (5 bases). The CDR3, as DNA: TGTGCCACTCCAACATCGGACTGTTCCTACGAGCAGTACTTC. This codes for CATPTSDCSYEQYF.